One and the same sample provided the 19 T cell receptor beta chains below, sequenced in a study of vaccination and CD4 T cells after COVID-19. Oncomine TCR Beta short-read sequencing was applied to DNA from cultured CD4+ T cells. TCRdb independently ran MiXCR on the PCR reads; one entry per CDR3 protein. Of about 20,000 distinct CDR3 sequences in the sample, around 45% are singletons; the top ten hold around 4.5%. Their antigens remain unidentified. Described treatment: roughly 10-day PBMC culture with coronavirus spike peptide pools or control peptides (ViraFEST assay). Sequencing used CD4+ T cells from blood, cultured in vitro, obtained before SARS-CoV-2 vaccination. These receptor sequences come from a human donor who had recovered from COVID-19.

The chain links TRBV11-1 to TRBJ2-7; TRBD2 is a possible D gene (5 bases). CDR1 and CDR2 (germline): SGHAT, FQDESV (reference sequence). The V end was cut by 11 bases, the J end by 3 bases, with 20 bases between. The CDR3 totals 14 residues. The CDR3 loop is CASTRGPGNYEQYF. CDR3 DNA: TGTGCCTCAACCCGCGGTCCGGGGAACTACGAGCAGTACTTC.

The CDR3 here is CASSYSSVAFF. The DNA for the CDR3 is TGTGCCAGCAGTTACTCGTCGGTTGCTTTCTTT. The genes are TRBV6-2 or TRBV6-3 and TRBJ1-1; D is unclear. The germline V gene has CDR1 MNHEY and CDR2 SVGEGT. The CDR3 runs 11 residues. V was clipped by 0 bases and J by 11 bases, with 7 bases between them.

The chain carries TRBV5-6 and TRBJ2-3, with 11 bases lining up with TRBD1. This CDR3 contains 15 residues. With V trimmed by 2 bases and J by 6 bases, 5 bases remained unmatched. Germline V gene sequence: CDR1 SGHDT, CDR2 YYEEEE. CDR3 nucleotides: TGTGCCAGCAGCTTACGGACAGGGGGCGCGGATACGCAGTATTTT. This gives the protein CASSLRTGGADTQYF.

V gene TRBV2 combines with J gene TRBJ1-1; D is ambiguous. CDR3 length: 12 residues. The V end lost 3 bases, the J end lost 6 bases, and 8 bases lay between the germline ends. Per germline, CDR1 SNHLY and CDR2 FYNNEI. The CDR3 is CASSDDSAEAFF. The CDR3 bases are TGTGCCAGCAGTGATGACTCGGCTGAAGCTTTCTTT.

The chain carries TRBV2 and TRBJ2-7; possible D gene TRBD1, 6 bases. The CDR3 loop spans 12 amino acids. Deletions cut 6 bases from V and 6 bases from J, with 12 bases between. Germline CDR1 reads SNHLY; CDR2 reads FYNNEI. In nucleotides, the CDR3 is TGTGCCAGCAGCTCAGGGGTGTTCGAGCAGTACTTC. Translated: CASSSGVFEQYF.

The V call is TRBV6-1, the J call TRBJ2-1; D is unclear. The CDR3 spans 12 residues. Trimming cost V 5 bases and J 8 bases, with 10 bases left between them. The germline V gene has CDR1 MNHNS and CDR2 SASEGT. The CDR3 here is CASSQVGDEQFF. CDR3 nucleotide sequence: TGTGCCAGCAGTCAGGTTGGCGATGAGCAGTTCTTC.

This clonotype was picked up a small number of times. CDR3 nucleotides: TGTGCCAGCAGTGGAGAAGATACGCAGTATTTT. Translation gives CASSGEDTQYF. The chain links TRBV6-2 or TRBV6-3 to TRBJ2-3; no reliable D call. The CDR3 is 11 residues long. Germline assignment: CDR1 MNHEY and CDR2 SVGEGT. Trimming removed 5 bases from V and 5 bases from J, with 5 bases in between.

The CDR3 nucleotides read TGTGCCAGCAGCTTTTTTGGGGAGAACAATGAGCAGTTCTTC. Its translation is CASSFFGENNEQFF. The J gene is TRBJ2-1, the V gene TRBV7-9, with D tentatively TRBD2 (5 bases). Trimming pared 3 bases from V and 5 bases from J, leaving 11 bases between. The CDR3 contains 14 residues. Germline V gene data show CDR1 as SEHNR and CDR2 as FQNEAQ (reference sequence).

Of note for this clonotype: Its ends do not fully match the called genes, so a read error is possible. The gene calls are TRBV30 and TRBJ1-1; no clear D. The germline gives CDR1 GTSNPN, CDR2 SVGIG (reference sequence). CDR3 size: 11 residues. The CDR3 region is CYGAMNTEAFF. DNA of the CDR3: TGCTACGGTGCCATGAACACTGAAGCTTTCTTT.

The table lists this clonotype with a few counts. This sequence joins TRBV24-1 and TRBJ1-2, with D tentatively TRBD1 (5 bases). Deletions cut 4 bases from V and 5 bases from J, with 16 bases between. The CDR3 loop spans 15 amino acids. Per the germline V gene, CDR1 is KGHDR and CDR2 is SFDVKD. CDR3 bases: TGTGCCACCAGTGAGGCCGGGACGAATCGTTATGGCTACACCTTC. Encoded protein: CATSEAGTNRYGYTF.

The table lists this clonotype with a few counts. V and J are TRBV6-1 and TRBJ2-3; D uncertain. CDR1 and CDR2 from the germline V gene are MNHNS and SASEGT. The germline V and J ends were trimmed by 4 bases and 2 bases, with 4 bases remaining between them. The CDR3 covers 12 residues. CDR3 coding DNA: TGTGCCAGCAGTGGATACACAGATACGCAGTATTTT. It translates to CASSGYTDTQYF.

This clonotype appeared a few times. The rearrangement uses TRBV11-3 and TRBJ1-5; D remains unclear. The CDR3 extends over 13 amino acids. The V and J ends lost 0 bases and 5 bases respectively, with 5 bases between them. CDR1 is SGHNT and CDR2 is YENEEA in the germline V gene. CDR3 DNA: TGTGCCAGCAGCTTAGAGGGAGATCAGCCCCAGCATTTT. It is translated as CASSLEGDQPQHF.

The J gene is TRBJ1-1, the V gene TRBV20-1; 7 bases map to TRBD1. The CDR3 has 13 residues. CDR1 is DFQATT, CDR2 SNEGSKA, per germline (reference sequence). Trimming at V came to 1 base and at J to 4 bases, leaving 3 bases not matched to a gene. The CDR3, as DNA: TGCAGTGCTAGAGCGGGACAGATCACTGAAGCTTTCTTT. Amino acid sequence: CSARAGQITEAFF.

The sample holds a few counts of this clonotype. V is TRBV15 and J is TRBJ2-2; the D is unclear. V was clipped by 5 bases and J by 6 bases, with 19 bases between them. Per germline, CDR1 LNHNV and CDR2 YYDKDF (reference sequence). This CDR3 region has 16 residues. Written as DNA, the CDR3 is TGTGCCACCAGCCCACGACTGATAGAACCGGCCGGGGAGCTGTTTTTT. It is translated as CATSPRLIEPAGELFF.

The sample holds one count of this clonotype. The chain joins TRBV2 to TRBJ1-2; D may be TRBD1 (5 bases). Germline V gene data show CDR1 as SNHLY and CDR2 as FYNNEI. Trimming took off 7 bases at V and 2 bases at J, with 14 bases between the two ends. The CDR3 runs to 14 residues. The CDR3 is CASTAGRKNYGYTF. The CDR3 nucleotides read TGTGCCAGCACTGCGGGACGGAAAAACTATGGCTACACCTTC.

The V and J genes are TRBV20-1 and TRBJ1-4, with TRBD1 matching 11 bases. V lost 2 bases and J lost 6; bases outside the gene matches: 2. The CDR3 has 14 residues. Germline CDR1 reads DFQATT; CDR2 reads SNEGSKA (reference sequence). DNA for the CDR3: TGCAGTGCTAGACGGGGACAGGGGGATGAAAAACTGTTTTTT. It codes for CSARRGQGDEKLFF.

The CDR3 region has the DNA TGTGCCAGCAGCTTACCGGGACCCAGGACGTCCCACGAGCAGTACTTC. Translated, it gives CASSLPGPRTSHEQYF. The chain joins TRBV11-3 to TRBJ2-7, with D possibly called TRBD1 or TRBD2 (5 bases each). This CDR3 is built from 16 residues. The V gene's germline CDR1 is SGHNT and CDR2 YENEEA. The V end lost 2 bases, the J end lost 5 bases, and 19 bases lay between the germline ends. The full variable domain, with the rest looked up from reference TRBV11-3 and TRBJ2-7, is EAGVVQSPRYKIIEKKQPVAFWCNPISGHNTLYWYLQNLGQGPELLIRYENEEAVDDSQLPKDRFSAERLKGVDSTLKIQPAELGDSAVYLCASSLPGPRTSHEQYFGPGTRLTVT.

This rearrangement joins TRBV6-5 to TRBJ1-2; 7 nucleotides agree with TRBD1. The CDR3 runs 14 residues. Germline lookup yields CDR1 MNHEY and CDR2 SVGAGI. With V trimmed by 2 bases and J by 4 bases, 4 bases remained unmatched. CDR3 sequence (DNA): TGTGCCAGCAGTTACAGGGGGCGCTCCTATGGCTACACCTTC. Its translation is CASSYRGRSYGYTF.

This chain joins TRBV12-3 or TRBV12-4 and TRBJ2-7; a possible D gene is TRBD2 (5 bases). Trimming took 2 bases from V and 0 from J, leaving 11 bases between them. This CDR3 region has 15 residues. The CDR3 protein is CASSLTGESSYEQYF. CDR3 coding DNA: TGTGCCAGCAGTTTAACTGGGGAGAGCTCCTACGAGCAGTACTTC.